Listed below are T cell receptor beta chains from one sample, sequenced in a study of CD8+ T cells in alopecia areata. Measured with immunoSEQ multiplex PCR; TCRdb has only the in-frame clones, and not every one. The top ten hold around 34% of the sample, which has 110,000 to 150,000 clones, about two thirds seen once. The sequenced sample consisted of CD8+ T cells sorted from blood. The receptors were gathered from a human donor in good health. Each CDR3 is given with its conserved first and last residue. The D gene is left open where the match is weak. Not every row has a clone size; where given, it reads once, few, many or a size class.

J gene | V gene | D gene | clone size | CDR3 DNA | CDR3 protein
TRBJ2-6 | TRBV29-1 | TRBD2 | few | TGCAGCGTTGAAGGACGGGCCCCCGGGACTAGGAGGTCTGGGGCCAACGTCCTGACTTTC | CSVEGRAPGTRRSGANVLTF
TRBJ1-4 | TRBV7-6 | NA | NA | TGTGCCAGCAGCTTTGGGACCTATGAAAAACTGTTTTTT | CASSFGTYEKLFF
TRBJ1-2 | TRBV13 | TRBD1 | NA | TGTGCCAGCAGCTTATGGACAGGGGGCGGCTACACCTTC | CASSLWTGGGYTF
TRBJ2-1 | TRBV28 | NA | few | TGTGCCAGCAGTGCCCGGGACGGGAACAATGAGCAGTTCTTC | CASSARDGNNEQFF
TRBJ2-7 | TRBV2 | NA | NA | TGTGCCAGAATGGCCCCGACAGACAAGGGGTACGAGCAGTACTTC | CARMAPTDKGYEQYF
TRBJ2-7 | TRBV29-1 | NA | few | TGCAGCGTCATACCTCCGGGACACCAATACGAGCAGTACTTC | CSVIPPGHQYEQYF
TRBJ2-1 | TRBV6-1 | NA | NA | TGTGCCAGCAGTGATACTGTCAATGAGCAGTTCTTC | CASSDTVNEQFF
TRBJ2-1 | TRBV29-1 | NA | NA | TGCAGCGTGGCGACAAGGTACAATGAGCAGTTCTTC | CSVATRYNEQFF
TRBJ1-1 | TRBV29-1 | NA | NA | TGCAGCGATGGGGTCATGAACACTGAAGCTTTCTTT | CSDGVMNTEAFF
TRBJ1-2 | TRBV4-1 | NA | NA | TGCGCCAGCAGCCAAGATGAAAGGGGGGTCTATGGCTACACCTTC | CASSQDERGVYGYTF
TRBJ2-1 | TRBV27 | NA | NA | TGTGCCAGCAGTCGGGATTCCTACAATGAGCAGTTCTTC | CASSRDSYNEQFF
TRBJ1-1 | TRBV5-4 | NA | once | TGTGCCAGCAGCTTGGGGGACTCTGAAGCTTTCTTT | CASSLGDSEAFF
TRBJ1-5 | TRBV29-1 | NA | once | TGCAGCGGGAGTGATAGCAATCAGCCCCAGCATTTT | CSGSDSNQPQHF
TRBJ2-1 | TRBV2 | NA | few | TGTGCCAGCCACAGACATGACTCCTACAATGAGCAGTTCTTC | CASHRHDSYNEQFF
TRBJ2-7 | TRBV7-9 | NA | NA | TGTGCCAGCAGCTTAGCCGGTTTCTCCTACGAGCAGTACTTC | CASSLAGFSYEQYF
TRBJ2-5 | TRBV6-5 | NA | NA | TGTGCCAGCAGTAGTCAAGAGACCCAGTACTTC | CASSSQETQYF
TRBJ2-2 | TRBV12-5 | NA | NA | TGTGCTAGTGGCCCTCCCCAGGAGACGGGGACCGGGGAGCTGTTTTTT | CASGPPQETGTGELFF
TRBJ1-1 | TRBV15 | TRBD1 | NA | TGTGCCACCAGCAGTACAGGGGGTGGCACTGAAGCTTTCTTT | CATSSTGGGTEAFF
TRBJ1-1 | TRBV7-9 | NA | NA | TGTGCCAGCAGCTTATCGGGGTCCACTGAAGCTTTCTTT | CASSLSGSTEAFF
TRBJ2-2 | TRBV6-1 | NA | NA | TGTGCCAGCAGTGAAGAAGGGACCGGGGAGCTGTTTTTT | CASSEEGTGELFF
TRBJ2-7 | TRBV29-1 | NA | few | TGCAGCGTTGAGTCGAACTCCTACGAGCAGTACTTC | CSVESNSYEQYF
TRBJ1-2 | TRBV13 | NA | NA | TGTGCCAGCAGCTCCGACCGACGGTGGGGCTACACCTTC | CASSSDRRWGYTF
TRBJ2-7 | TRBV30 | TRBD2 | NA | TGTGCCTGGAGTGTAAAACTAGCGGGAGAGGATAGGTTC | CAWSVKLAGEDRF
TRBJ1-1 | TRBV5-6 | NA | NA | TGTGCCAGCAGCTTGGGGGACCAGTTAATGAACACTGAAGCTTTCTTT | CASSLGDQLMNTEAFF
TRBJ2-1 | TRBV29-1 | NA | NA | TGCAGCGTTTCGGACGGGAATGAGCAGTTCTTC | CSVSDGNEQFF
TRBJ2-7 | TRBV29-1 | TRBD2 | NA | TGCAGCGTTGAAGGTGGGACTAGCGGGGCCCCCTACGAGCAGTACTTC | CSVEGGTSGAPYEQYF
TRBJ2-5 | TRBV5-1 | NA | NA | TGCGCCAGCAGCGGACTGAAGTACCAAGAGACCCAGTACTTC | CASSGLKYQETQYF
TRBJ1-5 | TRBV27 | NA | NA | TGTGCCAGCAGTACTGCCCCAGGTTTTCAGCCCCAGCATTTT | CASSTAPGFQPQHF
TRBJ2-1 | TRBV10-3 | NA | NA | TGTGCCATCAGTGAGTCGCGGTCGCCGAAAGGGGGCTCCTACAATGAGCAGTTCTTC | CAISESRSPKGGSYNEQFF
TRBJ2-2 | TRBV15 | TRBD2 | NA | TGTGCCACCAGCGGCGAGCGGGATCCCGGCACCGGGGAGCTGTTTTTT | CATSGERDPGTGELFF
TRBJ2-1 | TRBV9 | TRBD2 | NA | TGTGCCAGCAGCGCCGGCGGCGGACTAGCGGGAGTTGAGCAGTTCTTC | CASSAGGGLAGVEQFF
TRBJ2-2 | TRBV30 | TRBD2 | NA | TGTGCCTGGAAACCCCTCCCGTTGTCTAGCGGGAGGTACCCCCTTAACACCGGGGAGCTGTTTTTT | CAWKPLPLSSGRYPLNTGELFF
TRBJ2-7 | TRBV6-1 | TRBD2 | NA | TGTGCCAGCAGTGATTTGGGACTAGCGGGAGCTCCGCGGCAGTACTTC | CASSDLGLAGAPRQYF
TRBJ1-2 | TRBV13 | NA | NA | TGTGCCAGCAGCTATAGCAGGGACTATGGCTACACCTTC | CASSYSRDYGYTF
TRBJ2-7 | TRBV7-9 | TRBD2 | NA | TGTGCCAGCAGCTCCCAAGAGCGGGAGGCAGGGTTGTACTTC | CASSSQEREAGLYF
TRBJ2-3 | TRBV29-1 | TRBD2 | few | TGCAGCTTTCTCCCAAGCGGGAGGGCCACAGATACGCAGTATTTT | CSFLPSGRATDTQYF
TRBJ1-5 | TRBV15 | NA | NA | TGTGCCACCAGCAGAGCTGGACCGAGTGTTCCCCAGCATTTT | CATSRAGPSVPQHF
TRBJ2-3 | TRBV5-1 | NA | NA | TGCGCCAGCAGCACGGGATACACAGATACGCAGTATTTT | CASSTGYTDTQYF
TRBJ1-1 | TRBV2 | NA | NA | TGTGCCAGCAGTGAATCCAGGGTGGGCGCTGAAGCTTTCTTT | CASSESRVGAEAFF
TRBJ2-3 | TRBV10-3 | NA | few | TGTGCCATCTTCAACCCTCCCGGGAATACGCAGTATTTT | CAIFNPPGNTQYF
TRBJ1-1 | TRBV27 | TRBD1 | NA | TGTGCCAGCAGTTTTTTGACAGGGGGGAACACTGAAGCTTTCTTT | CASSFLTGGNTEAFF
TRBJ2-2 | TRBV29-1 | TRBD1 | NA | TGCAGCGTTGCCGGGACAGGGAGCACCGGGGAGCTGTTTTTT | CSVAGTGSTGELFF
TRBJ2-1 | TRBV11-2 | NA | NA | TGTGCCAGCAGTTTCACGGGGAATGAGCAGTTCTTC | CASSFTGNEQFF
TRBJ1-4 | TRBV19 | NA | NA | TGTGCCAGTAGTATGTATAAGGCCGAACATGAAAAACTGTTTTTT | CASSMYKAEHEKLFF
TRBJ2-6 | TRBV2 | NA | NA | TGTGCCAGCCACGATGTCCCTGGGGCCAACGTCCTGACTTTC | CASHDVPGANVLTF
TRBJ1-5 | TRBV18 | TRBD1 | once | TGTGCCAGCTCACAGCATGACAGGGCCGATCAGCCCCAGCATTTT | CASSQHDRADQPQHF
TRBJ2-1 | TRBV29-1 | NA | few | TGCAGTGAATCATATGGGGACATCATGTTCTTC | CSESYGDIMFF
TRBJ2-7 | TRBV15 | NA | few | TGTGCCACCAGCAGGCGAATACCCGGGACGGGTAAATACGAGCAGTACTTC | CATSRRIPGTGKYEQYF
TRBJ2-6 | TRBV29-1 | NA | NA | TGCAGCGTTGAAGAACATCGCTCTGGGGCCAACGTCCTGACTTTC | CSVEEHRSGANVLTF
TRBJ2-5 | TRBV28 | NA | NA | TGTGCCAGCAGTTTTAGAAGGGGGGACGGAGAGACCCAGTACTTC | CASSFRRGDGETQYF
TRBJ1-5 | TRBV19 | TRBD1 | NA | TGTGCCAGTAGTACCACGGACAGGGCTGTGACTATCAATCAGCCCCAGCATTTT | CASSTTDRAVTINQPQHF
TRBJ2-1 | TRBV11-2 | NA | few | TGTGCCAGCACCGTCACGCGGATCTACAATGAGCAGTTCTTC | CASTVTRIYNEQFF
TRBJ1-5 | TRBV6-6 | TRBD1 | NA | TGTGCCAGCATCGGGACAGGGAGTAATCAGCCCCAGCATTTT | CASIGTGSNQPQHF
TRBJ2-7 | TRBV28 | NA | NA | TGTGCCAGCAGTTTATTCGGATCCTACGAGCAGTACTTC | CASSLFGSYEQYF
TRBJ2-7 | TRBV7-7 | TRBD2 | NA | TGTGCTAGCAGCCCCGGGGCTAGCGGGTACGAGCAGTACTTC | CASSPGASGYEQYF
TRBJ1-2 | TRBV6-5 | NA | NA | TGTGCCAGCAGTGAAGCAGGGAACTATGGCTACACCTTC | CASSEAGNYGYTF
TRBJ1-2 | TRBV29-1 | NA | NA | TGCAGCGTGGAGACACGGGATGGCTACACCTTC | CSVETRDGYTF